This T cell receptor (beta chain) was found in a study of T cell responses to AZD1222 COVID-19 vaccine. Study-level results: Among AZD1222 vaccinees, only six or seven were seropositive at baseline. Two AZD1222 doses significantly raised spike-specific TCR breadth and depth over controls.

The repertoire was sequenced with immunoSEQ multiplex PCR; TCRdb's copy has only in-frame clones and lacks some. The table records about 150,000 clones, around 86% of them present only once. As concerns this clone: Antigen: not known. At one boundary the junction diverges from the germline segment, which might be a read error.

The germline V gene has CDR1 PRHDT and CDR2 FYEKMQ (reference sequence). The CDR3 spans 20 residues. The TCR originated in an adult who received the AZD1222 COVID-19 vaccine. The sample consisted of peripheral blood, taken 28 days after the second AZD1222 dose. The rearrangement joins TRBV13 to TRBJ2-3, with 13 bases that match TRBD2. The CDR3: CASTLKPGTSGASGVDTQYF. In nucleotides, the CDR3 is TGTGCCAGCACCTTAAAACCCGGGACTAGCGGGGCCTCAGGGGTTGATACGCAGTATTTT.